The 16 T cell receptor beta chains given below trace back to one sample, sequenced in a study of tumor-infiltrating lymphocytes in primary liver carcinoma. Synthesis of TCR beta cDNA was carried out from 450 to 650 ng total RNA with a constant-region primer. Construction of TCR beta libraries relied on three successive nested multiplex PCR rounds employing slightly modified ARM-PCR. A C-beta reverse primer was combined with TRBV1-TRBV30 forward primers in the first two PCR rounds, and each round had about 10 cycles. TCRdb itself ran the multiplex PCR reads through MiXCR, one entry per CDR3 protein. The sample lists around 330,000 distinct CDR3 sequences, 45% to 70% seen once, with over 15% in the top ten. Germline DNA was also extracted, and blood RNA derived from unsorted whole blood. The material sequenced was peripheral blood. All receptors derive from a woman aged 30 to 39 with primary liver carcinoma and hepatitis B virus infection.

V gene TRBV29-1 combines with J gene TRBJ2-6; no clear D gene. The CDR3 contains 14 residues. The germline CDR1 and CDR2 sequences are SQVTM and ANQGSEA. As DNA, the CDR3 is TGCAGTGTGCAGGTATCCACTGGGGCCAACGTCCTGACTTTC. It specifies CSVQVSTGANVLTF.

On this clonotype itself: This may be a read error: a much more frequent sequence differs by one nucleotide. The J gene is TRBJ2-6, the V gene TRBV12-3 or TRBV12-4, with D perhaps assigned TRBD1 or TRBD2 (5 bases each). This CDR3 spans 13 amino acids. CDR3 residues: CSSRESGANVLTF. In DNA, the CDR3 is TGTTCCAGCAGGGAGTCTGGGGCCAACGTCCTGACTTTC.

This clonotype was seen a few times. The chain is built from TRBV28 and TRBJ1-4, with D uncertain. The V and J ends lost 3 bases and 3 bases respectively, with 11 bases between them. Looked up from germline, CDR1 is MDHEN and CDR2 is SYDVKM. The CDR3 loop spans 15 amino acids. The CDR3 loop is CASSLFGGSNEKLFF. In nucleotides, the CDR3 is TGTGCCAGCAGTTTGTTTGGCGGGTCTAATGAAAAACTGTTTTTT.

Points on this clonotype: Given a much more abundant clone one base away, this may be a read error. This chain connects TRBV12-3 or TRBV12-4 to TRBJ2-1; D is possibly TRBD1 or TRBD2 (5 bases each). The CDR3 runs 13 residues. V dropped 11 bases and J dropped 8 bases, with 19 bases sitting between them. The CDR3 DNA reads as TGTGCCGGCCGGGACCTAGGGCGCGATGAGCAGTTCTTC. It is translated as CAGRDLGRDEQFF.

Regarding this clonotype: A junction boundary mismatches the germline segment, possibly from a read error. This sequence joins TRBV11-3 and TRBJ2-7; 7 nucleotides line up with TRBD2. CDR1 is SGHNT, CDR2 YENEEA, per germline. The CDR3 covers 15 residues. CDR3 bases: TGTGCCAGCAGCTTACCCCCGGGGAGGGCCTACGAGCATTACTTC. This codes for CASSLPPGRAYEHYF.

At least ten counts were recorded for this clonotype. The chain uses TRBV29-1 and TRBJ1-5; the D is unclear. The CDR3 covers 13 residues. The germline V and J ends were trimmed by 6 bases and 0 bases, with 9 bases remaining between them. The V gene's germline CDR1 is SQVTM and CDR2 ANQGSEA. CDR3 nucleotide sequence: TGCAGCGTAGCAGAAGATAGCAATCAGCCCCAGCATTTT. Protein sequence: CSVAEDSNQPQHF.

Remarks on this clonotype: A much larger clone differs from this one at a single base, so this may be a read error. The chain uses TRBV29-1 and TRBJ2-3; D perhaps matches TRBD1 (6 bases). The germline V gene has CDR1 SQVTM and CDR2 ANQGSEA. The V and J ends lost 7 bases and 3 bases respectively, with 17 bases between them. The length of the CDR3 is 14 residues. DNA of the CDR3: TGCAGCGCCCCCCACGGACAGTCGACAGATACGCAGTATTTT. Protein product: CSAPHGQSTDTQYF.

This clonotype was observed a few times. The V call is TRBV5-4, the J call TRBJ2-7, with D tentatively TRBD2 (6 bases). The germline CDR1 and CDR2 sequences are SGHNT and YYREEE (reference sequence). This CDR3 is built from 15 residues. The ends were cut back, 0 bases at V and 5 bases at J, with 15 bases in the middle. The CDR3 DNA is TGTGCCAGCAGCTTGGATCGGAGGGCCAACCACGAGCAGTACTTC. Residues: CASSLDRRANHEQYF.

On this clonotype itself: This may stem from a read error, because a much larger clone lies one nucleotide away. The final CDR3 position lacks the conserved phenylalanine or tryptophan, pointing to a likely read error. CDR3 in DNA: TGCAGCTCCCTACAGGGGGTCGGGGAGACCCAGTACTAC. Translating it yields CSSLQGVGETQYY. This sequence joins TRBV29-1 and TRBJ2-5, with 8 positions matching TRBD1. The CDR3 runs 13 residues. V was pared by 8 bases and J by 5 bases, with 10 bases of the junction left unmatched. From germline, CDR1 is SQVTM and CDR2 ANQGSEA.

Only a few counts were recorded for this clonotype. The genes are TRBV6-1 and TRBJ2-5; 7 bases are a match to TRBD2. The CDR3 has 21 amino acids. V shed 0 bases, J shed 7 bases, and the junction held 26 bases outside the gene matches. The germline gives CDR1 MNHNS, CDR2 SASEGT. DNA for the CDR3: TGTGCCAGCAGTGAAGCTCCCCGCCTAGCGGTCTTCGGTTATAAGGCCGCGACCCAGTACTTC. Translating it yields CASSEAPRLAVFGYKAATQYF.

For this clonotype: The missing conserved phenylalanine or tryptophan at the end of this CDR3 makes a read error likely. The chain employs TRBV6-5 and TRBJ2-7; TRBD1 agrees at 7 bases. Germline trimming cut 2 bases from V and 6 bases from J; bases unmatched to any gene: 7. The CDR3 extends over 14 amino acids. Germline CDR1 and CDR2: MNHEY and SVGAGI. CDR3 in amino acids: CASSYAPDRAEQYL. In DNA, the CDR3 is TGTGCCAGCAGTTACGCCCCAGACAGGGCCGAGCAGTACTTA.

Points on this clonotype: A junction boundary mismatches the germline segment, possibly from a read error. The rearrangement links TRBV6-2 or TRBV6-3 to TRBJ2-5; D assignment may be TRBD1 or TRBD2 (6 bases each). Germline V gene lookup returns CDR1 MNHEY and CDR2 SVGEGT. This CDR3 has 15 amino acids. The DNA for the CDR3 is TGTGTCAGCAGTTATCAAGGGGGGAGTCAAGAGACCCAGTACTTC. It is translated as CVSSYQGGSQETQYF.

This chain joins TRBV30 and TRBJ1-4; maybe TRBD1 (5 bases). V was clipped by 1 base and J by 6 bases, with 9 bases between them. This CDR3 comprises 13 residues. The germline V gene has CDR1 GTSNPN and CDR2 SVGIG (reference sequence). The CDR3, as DNA: TGTGCCTGGAGTGGCGGGGCAGATGAAAAACTGTTTTTT. Translating gives CAWSGGADEKLFF.

This clonotype has just a few counts. The chain employs TRBV5-1 and TRBJ1-2; D gene unclear. V dropped 0 bases and J dropped 4 bases, with 10 bases sitting between them. The CDR3 runs 14 residues. Germline assignment: CDR1 SGHRS and CDR2 YFSETQ. CDR3 protein: CASSLGAAFYGYTF. The CDR3 coding sequence is TGCGCCAGCAGCTTGGGGGCCGCCTTCTATGGCTACACCTTC. The full variable domain, in which reference TRBV5-1 and TRBJ1-2 provide the parts outside the CDR3, is KAGVTQTPRYLIKTRGQQVTLSCSPISGHRSVSWYQQTPGQGLQFLFEYFSETQRNKGNFPGRFSGRQFSNSRSEMNVSTLELGDSALYLCASSLGAAFYGYTFGSGTRLTVV.

V gene TRBV30 combines with J gene TRBJ2-7, with D hard to call. The V end was cut by 0 bases, the J end by 6 bases, with 12 bases between. The CDR3 is made up of 13 amino acids. Germline V gives CDR1 GTSNPN, CDR2 SVGIG (reference sequence). In DNA form, the CDR3 reads TGTGCCTGGAGTGTGAGTCAAAAGGGCGAGCAGTACTTC. Protein sequence: CAWSVSQKGEQYF.

Comments on this clonotype: A much larger clonotype is one base distant, so this may be a read error. The chain employs TRBV12-3 or TRBV12-4 and TRBJ2-5; a weak D match, TRBD2 (6 bases). The CDR3 covers 13 residues. The CDR3, as DNA: TGTGCCAGCAGACGGGACTGGGGGGAGACCCAGAACTTC. This gives the protein CASRRDWGETQNF.